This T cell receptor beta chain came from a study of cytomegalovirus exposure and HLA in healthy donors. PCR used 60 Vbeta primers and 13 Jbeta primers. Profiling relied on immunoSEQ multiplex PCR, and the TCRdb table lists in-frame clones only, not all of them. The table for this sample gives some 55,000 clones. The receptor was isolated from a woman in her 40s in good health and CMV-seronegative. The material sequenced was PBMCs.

The CDR3 loop is CASSREEYQETQYF. CDR3 nucleotide sequence: TGTGCCAGCAGCCGTGAGGAGTACCAAGAGACCCAGTACTTC. The J gene is TRBJ2-5, the V gene TRBV4-2; D is unresolved. This CDR3 spans 14 amino acids. Trimming took off 4 bases at V and 0 bases at J, with 9 bases between the two ends. Germline-derived CDR1 and CDR2 are LGHNA and YNFKEQ.